This T cell receptor (beta chain) is drawn from a study of blood T cell dynamics during melanoma immunotherapy. Notes on the study in general: Clones driving repertoire changes may be melanoma-specific or general immune activation.

Germline-derived CDR1 and CDR2 are KGHSH and LQKENI. The CDR3 sequence is 16 residues long. V was trimmed by 6 bases and J by 2 bases, leaving 17 bases between them. Assay: immunoSEQ multiplex PCR; the TCRdb copy retains only in-frame clones and omits some. The sample gives approximately 7,000 clones, around 80% of which show up once; approximately 30% is in the top ten. Sample time point: pre-treatment baseline. This clone is a singleton in its sample. Its antigen is unidentified. V is TRBV18 and J is TRBJ1-3, with a tentative D call TRBD1 (5 bases). This TCR came from a human donor with melanoma. The sequenced sample was blood, obtained from a patient treated with checkpoint blockade. CDR3 sequence reads: CASSLTAGTAGNTIYF. Here the CDR3 DNA reads TGTGCCAGCTCTCTCACTGCCGGGACGGCTGGAAACACCATATATTTT. The full variable domain, rest sourced from reference TRBV18 and TRBJ1-3, is NAGVMQNPRHLVRRRGQEARLRCSPMKGHSHVYWYRQLPEEGLKFMVYLQKENIIDESGMPKERFSAEFPKEGPSILRIQQVVRGDSAAYFCASSLTAGTAGNTIYFGEGSWLTVV.